A selection of T cell receptor beta chains follows, all from one sample in a study of blood T cell repertoires in COVID-19. Method: immunoSEQ multiplex PCR; TCRdb's copy keeps in-frame clones and lacks some. The table includes a few hundred thousand clones, approximately 88% detected once. Sequenced sample: peripheral blood. These receptor sequences come from a man between 35 and 55 years old with acute or convalescent COVID-19. Each CDR3 is given with its conserved first and last residue. A D gene is named only where the DNA matches it firmly. Rows give clone size only sometimes, using once, few, many, or a class for an expanded clone.

CDR3	DNA	V	J	size	D
CAISESRGETQYF	TGTGCCATCAGTGAGTCTCGGGGGGAGACCCAGTACTTC	TRBV10-3	TRBJ2-5	NA	NA
CASSLELADTGELFF	TGCGCCAGCAGCTTGGAACTAGCGGACACCGGGGAGCTGTTTTTT	TRBV5-1	TRBJ2-2	NA	TRBD2
CASSQLGLNNSPLHF	TGTGCCAGCAGCCAGCTGGGACTCAATAATTCACCCCTCCACTTT	TRBV14	TRBJ1-6	NA	NA
CASSLLGTIGETQYF	TGCGCCAGCAGCTTGTTGGGGACAATTGGCGAGACCCAGTACTTC	TRBV5-1	TRBJ2-5	NA	NA
CASSYSSRGDTAQYF	TGTGCCAGCAGTTACTCGAGCAGGGGTGATACGGCGCAGTATTTT	TRBV6-2/TRBV6-3	TRBJ2-3	NA	NA
CASSLRLGPEAFF	TGTGCCAGCAGCTTAAGACTCGGCCCTGAAGCTTTCTTT	TRBV7-2	TRBJ1-1	NA	NA
CASSVVGTDTQYF	TGTGCCAGCAGCGTAGTCGGCACAGATACGCAGTATTTT	TRBV9	TRBJ2-3	NA	NA
CASSFDRGNYGYTF	TGTGCCAGCAGCTTTGACAGGGGGAACTATGGCTACACCTTC	TRBV11-1	TRBJ1-2	NA	TRBD1
CASSLAGGVINYGYTF	TGTGCCAGCAGCTTGGCAGGGGGAGTCATCAACTATGGCTACACCTTC	TRBV5-4	TRBJ1-2	NA	TRBD1
CASSLVSAGGTGELFF	TGTGCCAGCAGCTTAGTATCGGCCGGGGGCACCGGGGAGCTGTTTTTT	TRBV11-2	TRBJ2-2	NA	NA
CASSLSSSPLHF	TGTGCCAGCAGTTTATCGAGTTCACCCCTCCACTTT	TRBV27	TRBJ1-6	many	NA
CASSLSPSGTQYF	TGTGCCAGCAGCTTATCGCCATCCGGTACGCAGTATTTT	TRBV7-9	TRBJ2-3	NA	NA
CASSQERGTDQPQHF	TGCGCCAGCAGCCAAGAGCGCGGGACAGACCAGCCCCAGCATTTT	TRBV4-3	TRBJ1-5	medium-sized	TRBD1
CSAYWGNNYGYTF	TGCAGTGCTTATTGGGGCAATAACTATGGCTACACCTTC	TRBV29-1	TRBJ1-2	NA	NA
CSALGTGAPETQYF	TGCAGCGCGTTGGGGACAGGGGCACCAGAGACCCAGTACTTC	TRBV29-1	TRBJ2-5	NA	TRBD1
CASSSRMWGGEKLFF	TGTGCCAGCAGCTCCCGGATGTGGGGCGGTGAAAAACTGTTTTTT	TRBV5-6	TRBJ1-4	NA	NA
CASSLGLLNTEAFF	TGTGCCAGCAGCCTAGGACTCTTGAACACTGAAGCTTTCTTT	TRBV5-4	TRBJ1-1	NA	NA
CASSTNREGEAFF	TGTGCCAGCAGCACCAACAGGGAAGGTGAAGCTTTCTTT	TRBV6-4	TRBJ1-1	NA	NA
CASSYSNEQYF	TGTGCCAGCAGTTACTCCAACGAGCAGTACTTC	TRBV6-2/TRBV6-3	TRBJ2-7	NA	NA
CASSIDLREGPSSNQPQHF	TGTGCCAGTAGTATAGATCTACGGGAGGGACCCTCGAGCAATCAGCCCCAGCATTTT	TRBV19	TRBJ1-5	NA	NA
CASKKEGAPYNEQFF	TGTGCCAGCAAAAAGGAGGGGGCCCCCTACAATGAGCAGTTCTTC	TRBV6-5	TRBJ2-1	NA	NA
CASLRNTEAFF	TGTGCCAGCCTAAGGAACACTGAAGCTTTCTTT	TRBV25-1	TRBJ1-1	NA	NA
CASSPVSGTGFDYGYTF	TGTGCCAGCTCACCAGTGAGCGGGACAGGGTTTGACTATGGCTACACCTTC	TRBV18	TRBJ1-2	NA	TRBD1
CASSSYRGQGTEAFF	TGTGCCAGCAGCTCGTACAGGGGGCAGGGCACTGAAGCTTTCTTT	TRBV7-9	TRBJ1-1	once	TRBD1
CASSVGHNQPQHF	TGTGCCAGCAGCGTAGGACACAATCAGCCCCAGCATTTT	TRBV9	TRBJ1-5	NA	NA
CSEQGAGYTQYF	TGCAGCGAGCAGGGGGCCGGTTATACGCAGTATTTT	TRBV29-1	TRBJ2-3	NA	TRBD1
CASSFYPGAEETQYF	TGCGCCAGCAGCTTTTACCCAGGGGCCGAGGAGACCCAGTACTTC	TRBV5-1	TRBJ2-5	NA	NA
CSGTLEETQYF	TGCAGCGGGACACTCGAAGAGACCCAGTACTTC	TRBV20-1	TRBJ2-5	many	NA
CASRRTGEGEKLFF	TGTGCCAGCAGGAGGACAGGGGAAGGGGAAAAACTGTTTTTT	TRBV2	TRBJ1-4	NA	TRBD1
CASSIPRTSGNPDTQYF	TGTGCCAGCAGCATACCTCGGACTAGCGGGAACCCAGATACGCAGTATTTT	TRBV13	TRBJ2-3	once	TRBD2
CASSIGTGSYEQYF	TGTGCCAGTAGTATTGGGACAGGGTCCTACGAGCAGTACTTC	TRBV19	TRBJ2-7	NA	TRBD1
CASRITPNTEAFF	TGTGCCAGCAGGATCACACCGAACACTGAAGCTTTCTTT	TRBV27	TRBJ1-1	NA	NA
CASSPDRGDGYTF	TGTGCCAGCAGCCCGGACAGGGGGGATGGCTACACCTTC	TRBV9	TRBJ1-2	NA	TRBD1
CASSDSHGYTF	TGTGCCAGCAGTGATAGTCACGGCTACACCTTC	TRBV2	TRBJ1-2	once	NA